The 18 T cell receptor beta chains below were found in one sample sequenced in a study of CD4 T cells in relation to SARS-CoV-2 and coronaviruses. What these receptors recognize is not known. TCRdb keeps only in-frame clones here, not all; method: immunoSEQ multiplex PCR. The table records nearly 30,000 clones, roughly 72% of them present only once. CD4+ T cells from unexposed donors were obtained before the COVID-19 pandemic (2011-2018). CD4+ T cells were isolated from the cells after about ten days of culture. The sample taken for sequencing was CD4+ T cells from PBMCs, cultured in vitro. Receptors were obtained from a human donor in good health.

The V call is TRBV9, the J call TRBJ1-4, with a tentative D call TRBD1 (5 bases). V shed 3 bases and J shed 5 bases, with 14 bases lying between them. Germline V gene sequence: CDR1 SGDLS, CDR2 YYNGEE. This CDR3 comprises 15 residues. Written as DNA, the CDR3 is TGTGCCAGCAGCGGACGGGGCTTACTAAATGAAAAACTGTTTTTT. Its protein product is CASSGRGLLNEKLFF.

This clone appeared a single time. The chain is built from TRBV10-3 and TRBJ2-5; no firm D call. Trimming pared 9 bases from V and 0 bases from J, leaving 11 bases between. The CDR3 sequence is 13 residues long. The V gene's germline CDR1 is ENHRY and CDR2 SYGVKD. CDR3 nucleotides: TGTGCCATTCTGCCAGACGACCAAGAGACCCAGTACTTC. It codes for CAILPDDQETQYF.

This chain uses TRBV4-3 with TRBJ2-1; D is tentatively TRBD1 or TRBD2 (5 bases each). The V gene's germline CDR1 is LGHNA and CDR2 YSLEER. V lost 0 bases, J lost 8 bases, and 17 bases lay in between. This CDR3 region has 16 residues. The CDR3 loop is CASSQDAVMGRDEQFF. CDR3 bases: TGCGCCAGCAGCCAAGATGCCGTGATGGGGCGGGATGAGCAGTTCTTC.

The chain is built from TRBV30 and TRBJ1-2, with unresolved D. V lost 5 bases to trimming and J lost 4 bases, with 8 bases between them. Germline-derived CDR1 and CDR2 are GTSNPN and SVGIG (reference sequence). The CDR3 loop spans 11 amino acids. DNA for the CDR3: TGTGCCTGGGACGCGTCCTATGGCTACACCTTC. This translates into CAWDASYGYTF. Based on the CDR3 plus reference TRBV30 and TRBJ1-2, the full variable domain is SQTIHQWPATLVQPVGSPLSLECTVEGTSNPNLYWYRQAAGRGLQLLFYSVGIGQISSEVPQNLSASRPQDRQFILSSKKLLLSDSGFYLCAWDASYGYTFGSGTRLTVV.

This sequence joins TRBV2 and TRBJ1-2; TRBD1 matches at 8 bases. CDR1 SNHLY and CDR2 FYNNEI come from the germline V gene. The CDR3 is made up of 15 amino acids. The junction had 8 bases not matched to a gene; V was cut back by 5 bases and J by 3 bases. CDR3 DNA: TGTGCCAGCAGTACCGACAGGGGTGATCACTATGGCTACACCTTC. Translation: CASSTDRGDHYGYTF.

On this clone: The same CDR3 is also encoded by other DNA sequences in this sample. V usage is TRBV7-9 and J usage is TRBJ1-2; D not resolved. V lost 0 bases and J lost 2, with 7 bases in between. In germline, CDR1 is SEHNR, CDR2 FQNEAQ (reference sequence). The length of the CDR3 is 14 residues. In DNA, the CDR3 is TGTGCCAGCAGCTTAGCTTCGGGGAACTATGGCTACACCTTC. Encoded protein: CASSLASGNYGYTF. The full variable domain, its missing parts supplied by reference TRBV7-9 and TRBJ1-2, is DTGVSQNPRHKITKRGQNVTFRCDPISEHNRLYWYRQTLGQGPEFLTYFQNEAQLEKSRLLSDRFSAERPKGSFSTLEIQRTEQGDSAMYLCASSLASGNYGYTFGSGTRLTVV.

The rearrangement joins TRBV7-8 to TRBJ1-2; D possibly corresponds to TRBD1 (5 bases). The V end was cut by 3 bases, the J end by 6 bases, with 11 bases between. Germline V gene lookup returns CDR1 SGHVS and CDR2 FQNEAQ. This CDR3 is 13 amino acids long. The CDR3 here is CASSLGDSHGYTF. The CDR3 region has the DNA TGTGCCAGCAGCTTGGGTGACAGTCATGGCTACACCTTC.

This chain links TRBV6-2 or TRBV6-3 with TRBJ2-1; TRBD2 matches 14 bases. This CDR3 region has 16 residues. Germline V gene sequence: CDR1 MNHEY, CDR2 SVGEGT. V was clipped by 2 bases and J by 7 bases; unmatched bases: 4. CDR3 coding DNA: TGTGCCAGCAGTTACCCGACTAGCGGGAGGGGAAATGAGCAGTTCTTC. It translates to CASSYPTSGRGNEQFF.

This chain links TRBV7-7 with TRBJ2-1; 10 nucleotides match TRBD1. The CDR3 length is 17 residues. Looked up from germline, CDR1 is SSHAT and CDR2 is FNYEAQ (reference sequence). V trimming: 4 bases; J trimming: 2 bases; junction bases outside the gene matches: 8. This chain's CDR3 is CASSSSLDRGTYNEQFF. The CDR3 region has the DNA TGTGCCAGCAGCTCAAGCTTGGACAGGGGGACCTACAATGAGCAGTTCTTC.

V and J are TRBV18 and TRBJ2-3; the D gene is possibly TRBD1 (5 bases). Trimming shortened V by 3 bases and J by 0 bases, and 7 bases separated the two germline ends. The germline gives CDR1 KGHSH, CDR2 LQKENI. The CDR3 has 14 residues. The CDR3 nucleotides are TGTGCCAGCTCACCCACAGGTAGCACAGATACGCAGTATTTT. Amino acid sequence: CASSPTGSTDTQYF.

The V gene is TRBV7-2, the J gene TRBJ2-2; D is undetermined. The CDR3 is 13 residues long. The V gene's germline CDR1 is SGHTA and CDR2 FQGNSA. V was pared by 8 bases and J by 4 bases, with 11 bases between. The CDR3 nucleotides are TGTGCCAGCGATCGGAGCGCCACCGGGGAGCTGTTTTTT. Protein sequence: CASDRSATGELFF.

The chain combines TRBV6-2 or TRBV6-3 with TRBJ1-2; no clear D. Germline V gene data show CDR1 as MNHEY and CDR2 as SVGEGT. The CDR3 contains 13 residues. The V end lost 5 bases, the J end lost 2 bases, and 9 bases lay between the germline ends. CDR3 DNA: TGTGCCAGCAGTCCCCCGGCGAACTATGGCTACACCTTC. Protein sequence: CASSPPANYGYTF.

The CDR3 spells CASSLATGGFHEQYF. The DNA for the CDR3 is TGTGCCAGCAGCTTAGCTACGGGGGGGTTCCACGAGCAGTACTTC. The genes are TRBV7-2 and TRBJ2-7; 8 nucleotides line up with TRBD2. J was trimmed by 5 bases and V by 0 bases; bases with no gene match: 6. Germline CDR1 is SGHTA and CDR2 is FQGNSA. This CDR3 spans 15 amino acids.

The chain joins TRBV5-4 to TRBJ2-7; D might be TRBD1 or TRBD2, each matching 5 bases. The CDR3 runs to 14 residues. CDR1 is SGHNT and CDR2 is YYREEE in the germline V gene (reference sequence). The V and J ends lost 4 bases and 2 bases respectively, with 13 bases between them. CDR3 region: CASSLRGRTYEQYF. The DNA for the CDR3 is TGTGCCAGCAGCCTCCGGGGACGGACCTACGAGCAGTACTTC.

The V gene is TRBV5-1, the J gene TRBJ2-1; TRBD2 agrees at 11 bases. This CDR3 is built from 16 residues. The germline CDR1 and CDR2 sequences are SGHRS and YFSETQ. V shed 4 bases and J 7 bases; nucleotides not matched to a gene: 10. CDR3: CASSLALLAGENEQFF. CDR3 nucleotides: TGCGCCAGCAGCCTGGCATTACTAGCGGGAGAAAATGAGCAGTTCTTC. Looking up the rest from reference TRBV5-1 and TRBJ2-1 gives the full variable domain: KAGVTQTPRYLIKTRGQQVTLSCSPISGHRSVSWYQQTPGQGLQFLFEYFSETQRNKGNFPGRFSGRQFSNSRSEMNVSTLELGDSALYLCASSLALLAGENEQFFGPGTRLTVL.

This clone was detected a few times. The gene calls are TRBV5-1 and TRBJ1-4; D remains unclear. From germline, CDR1 is SGHRS and CDR2 YFSETQ. Between the trimmed V and J ends, which lost 4 bases and 8 bases, there was a span of 15 bases. There are 14 residues in the CDR3. CDR3 sequence (DNA): TGCGCCAGCAGCCCTAGCCATACACCCGAAAAACTGTTTTTT. Translating it yields CASSPSHTPEKLFF.

V and J are TRBV29-1 and TRBJ2-3; perhaps TRBD1 as D (6 bases). CDR3 size: 13 residues. V was pared by 8 bases and J by 3 bases, with 15 bases between. In germline, CDR1 is SQVTM, CDR2 ANQGSEA. CDR3: CSSGVAVTDTQYF. Here the CDR3 DNA reads TGCAGCTCAGGGGTTGCGGTAACAGATACGCAGTATTTT.

V gene TRBV7-2 combines with J gene TRBJ1-3; tentative D call: TRBD1 (5 bases). Germline assignment: CDR1 SGHTA and CDR2 FQGNSA. This CDR3 contains 14 residues. V was cut by 0 bases and J by 4 bases, with 7 bases left in between. The CDR3 coding sequence is TGTGCCAGCAGCTTAGCGGGGGTGGGAAACACCATATATTTT. It specifies CASSLAGVGNTIYF.